A selection of T cell receptor beta chains follows, all from one sample in a study of T cells in Graves' hyperthyroidism and ophthalmopathy. TCRdb analysed the multiplex PCR reads with MiXCR anew, one entry per CDR3 protein. The table includes 490,000 or so distinct CDR3 sequences, about 22% detected once. The sample taken for sequencing was blood. The receptors originated from an older woman with Graves' ophthalmopathy. CDR3s include the opening cysteine and the closing phenylalanine or tryptophan. Each record gives: clone size, V gene, J gene, D gene, CDR3 DNA, CDR3 protein. The D gene is left open where the match is weak. Clone size is not always given. Where it is, it says once, few, many or a class for expanded clones.

few	TRBV12-3/TRBV12-4	TRBJ2-1	NA	TGTGCCAGCAGTCCCGACCTAGGGCAGTTCTTC	CASSPDLGQFF
NA	TRBV6-2/TRBV6-3	TRBJ2-1	NA	TGTGCCAGCAGCCGTCGTGGGCTGGAGCAGTTCTTC	CASSRRGLEQFF
NA	TRBV25-1	TRBJ2-3	TRBD1	TGTGCCAGCAGTGAGACCCCCGGACAGGGGGGGGCAGATACGCAGTATTTT	CASSETPGQGGADTQYF
few	TRBV2	TRBJ2-7	TRBD2	TGTGCCAGCATGACGGGAGGGCCTGGGGAGCAGTACTTC	CASMTGGPGEQYF
many	TRBV11-2	TRBJ2-3	NA	TGTGCCAGCAGCTTAGCCCTCAAGGGTACGCAGTATTTT	CASSLALKGTQYF
NA	TRBV10-3	TRBJ2-1	NA	TGTGCCATCAGTAAAGCGGCTTACAATGAGCAGTTCTTC	CAISKAAYNEQFF
NA	TRBV3-1	TRBJ2-3	NA	TGTGCCAGCAGCGATTTAGGGAGCACAGATACGCAGTATTTT	CASSDLGSTDTQYF
few	TRBV7-9	TRBJ2-1	NA	TGTGCCAGCAGCTTACTTAACTCCTACAATGAGCAGTTCTTC	CASSLLNSYNEQFF
NA	TRBV6-1	TRBJ2-3	TRBD2	TGTGCCAGCAGTGAAAGGACTAGCCCAGTGCGGTTCTCGGCAGATACGCAGTATTTT	CASSERTSPVRFSADTQYF
many	TRBV10-1	TRBJ2-7	TRBD2	TGCGCCAGCAGTGAGGTGGCGGGGGGCTACGAGCAGTACTTC	CASSEVAGGYEQYF
NA	TRBV7-2	TRBJ2-3	NA	TGTGCCAGCAGCCCCCGGGGGGCGAAAGATACGCAGTATTTT	CASSPRGAKDTQYF
many	TRBV3-1	TRBJ1-1	NA	TGTGCCAGCAGCCAAGAGGGGGAAGCTTTCTTT	CASSQEGEAFF
NA	TRBV20-1	TRBJ2-1	TRBD2	TGCAGTGCTCCCCCTAGCGGGAGGGCCGTAAATGAGCAGTTCTTC	CSAPPSGRAVNEQFF
NA	TRBV6-2/TRBV6-3	TRBJ2-3	TRBD1	TGTGCCAGCAGTCAATCGACAGGGTCCAGCACAGATACGCAGTATTTT	CASSQSTGSSTDTQYF